This TCR beta chain was identified during a study of T cells in Graves' hyperthyroidism and ophthalmopathy. Germline V lookup: CDR1 SGHTA, CDR2 FQGNSA. Trimming took off 6 bases at V and 9 bases at J, with 15 bases between the two ends. The CDR3 spans 14 residues. RNA transcripts provided the source from which TCR beta CDR3 regions were amplified. During a first-round RT-PCR of the TCR CDR3, the HTBI primer set was used. TCRdb re-called the multiplex PCR reads through MiXCR, storing one row per CDR3 protein. The repertoire holds fewer than 650,000 distinct CDR3 sequences, 40% to 55% seen once, with around 44% in the top ten. Thyroid ultrasound, orbital computed tomography, clinical symptoms, and serum thyroxine and TRAb underpinned diagnoses.

This sequence joins TRBV7-2 and TRBJ1-6, with D tentatively TRBD1 (5 bases). This receptor was obtained from an adult woman with Graves' disease, either hyperthyroidism or ophthalmopathy (not recorded which). Specimen: peripheral blood or thyroid tissue (not recorded which). The DNA for the CDR3 is TGTGCCAGCAGGGGGGGGACGATCGGTTCACCCCTCCACTTT. Encoded protein: CASRGGTIGSPLHF.